The 22 T cell receptor beta chains below all came from one sample that was sequenced in a study of T-cell reconstitution after alpha-beta-depleted transplantation in children. Unique molecular identifiers were used to barcode this TCRbeta library. A single record per CDR3 protein comes from TCRdb applying MiXCR to the PCR reads. Altogether just over 950,000 distinct CDR3 sequences are present, about 29% being singletons, with the ten largest covering around 30%. Sequences were derived from PBMCs, mostly from graft donor cells, sampled 360 days after TCRalphabeta/CD19-depleted stem cell transplant. These receptor sequences come from a boy in the first two years of life who had a stem cell transplant for SCID, so the T cells may come from the graft donor.

V usage is TRBV7-2 and J usage is TRBJ2-1; D possibly corresponds to TRBD1 (5 bases). Trimming took off 2 bases at V and 8 bases at J, with 10 bases between the two ends. Germline V gene sequence: CDR1 SGHTA, CDR2 FQGNSA. CDR3 length: 13 amino acids. This CDR3 reads CASSLSQVHEQFF. The CDR3 DNA sequence: TGTGCCAGCAGCTTATCACAGGTCCATGAGCAGTTCTTC.

This clonotype was seen more than once but under ten times. The rearrangement joins TRBV12-3 or TRBV12-4 to TRBJ2-1; 9 nucleotides agree with TRBD2. The CDR3 covers 15 residues. V trimming: 6 bases; J trimming: 4 bases; junction bases outside the gene matches: 7. CDR3 loop: CASRPRTSEYNEQFF. For the CDR3, the DNA is TGTGCCAGCAGACCCAGGACTAGCGAGTACAATGAGCAGTTCTTC.

This clonotype was recorded once. The chain is built from TRBV3-1 and TRBJ2-2; TRBD2 agrees at 10 bases. The J segment lost 7 bases and the V segment lost 3 bases, leaving 8 bases of the junction unmatched. The CDR3 extends over 16 amino acids. CDR1 and CDR2 (germline): LGHDT, YNNKEL (reference sequence). The CDR3 protein is CASSQRQRGGHGELFF. CDR3 nucleotides: TGTGCCAGCAGCCAGAGGCAGCGGGGGGGCCACGGGGAGCTGTTTTTT.

This clonotype was detected many times. The chain uses TRBV20-1 and TRBJ2-7; D is perhaps TRBD2 (5 bases). The CDR3 sequence is 13 residues long. V lost 6 bases, J lost 3 bases, and 15 bases lay in between. Germline loops: CDR1 DFQATT, CDR2 SNEGSKA (reference sequence). CDR3 nucleotides: TGCAGTGCCCGACGGGGTTTAGTCTACGAGCAGTACTTC. It translates to CSARRGLVYEQYF.

The rearrangement joins TRBV21-1 to TRBJ2-7; TRBD2, as called in the table, went unchecked against the DNA. TRBV21-1 is assigned pseudogene status. The CDR3 length is 16 residues. CDR3 sequence reads: CASSLPCTYPSYEQYF. The CDR3 bases are TGTGCCAGCAGCCTCCCTTGCACTTACCCCTCCTACGAGCAGTACTTC.

Only a few counts were recorded for this clonotype. This chain uses TRBV9 with TRBJ2-7, with D perhaps being TRBD1 or TRBD2 (5 bases each). CDR3 length: 15 residues. Germline assignment: CDR1 SGDLS and CDR2 YYNGEE. V was cut by 5 bases and J by 0 bases, with 15 bases left in between. For the CDR3, the DNA is TGTGCCAGCAGAGATAGACGGGGCCGCTCCTACGAGCAGTACTTC. It yields the protein CASRDRRGRSYEQYF.

The chain combines TRBV24-1 with TRBJ2-1; TRBD1 is a possible D gene (6 bases). CDR3 length: 15 amino acids. The germline CDR1 and CDR2 sequences are KGHDR and SFDVKD. V gave up 9 bases and J gave up 3 bases, with 17 bases separating them. The CDR3 bases are TGTGCCACCTCACACGGACAGTTATACTACAATGAGCAGTTCTTC. Its protein product is CATSHGQLYYNEQFF.

CDR3: CASSDSLGTDEQYF. The CDR3 nucleotides read TGTGCCAGCAGTGACAGTTTGGGTACTGACGAGCAGTACTTC. The chain uses TRBV6-1 and TRBJ2-7; D not certain. V was shortened by 3 bases and J by 5 bases, with 14 bases between the two germline ends. There are 14 residues in the CDR3. Germline V gives CDR1 MNHNS, CDR2 SASEGT.

V is TRBV10-3 and J is TRBJ2-3; TRBD2 matches at 10 bases. The CDR3 runs to 11 residues. J lost 12 bases, V lost 7 bases, and 4 bases had no gene match. The germline V gene encodes CDR1 ENHRY and CDR2 SYGVKD. The CDR3 DNA sequence: TGTGCCATCATGATAGCGGGGGGCCAGTATTTT. Translation: CAIMIAGGQYF.

This clonotype was counted a few times. This sequence joins TRBV25-1 and TRBJ2-5; 9 bases fit TRBD1. The CDR3 spans 15 residues. After removal of 6 bases from V and 5 bases from J, the junction contained 10 bases not matched to a gene. Germline CDR1 and CDR2: MGHDK and SYGVNS. CDR3 nucleotides: TGTGCCAGCAGGATATTACAGGGGGCTGGGGAGACCCAGTACTTC. Translated: CASRILQGAGETQYF.

V gene TRBV7-2 combines with J gene TRBJ2-1; no clear D gene. Per the germline V gene, CDR1 is SGHTA and CDR2 is FQGNSA. V lost 0 bases and J 0 bases, leaving 6 bases between the germline ends. This CDR3 comprises 15 residues. The DNA for the CDR3 is TGTGCCAGCAGCTTAGCCCTTGGCTCCTACAATGAGCAGTTCTTC. Amino acid sequence: CASSLALGSYNEQFF.

The CDR3 here is CSARGMGAGQGSTGELFF. The CDR3 nucleotides read TGCAGTGCTAGAGGGATGGGAGCGGGACAGGGTAGCACCGGGGAGCTGTTTTTT. This sequence joins TRBV20-1 and TRBJ2-2; 9 nucleotides agree with TRBD1. Germline V gene lookup returns CDR1 DFQATT and CDR2 SNEGSKA (reference sequence). The trim removed 1 base at V and 4 bases at J, leaving 13 bases unmatched. The CDR3 loop spans 18 amino acids.

The chain carries TRBV4-1 and TRBJ2-7; 8 bases line up with TRBD1. Trimming at V came to 4 bases and at J to 1 base, leaving 9 bases not matched to a gene. Germline CDR1 MGHRA, CDR2 YSYEKL. The length of the CDR3 is 16 residues. CDR3 amino acids: CASSPWTGLYSYEQYF. The CDR3, as DNA: TGCGCCAGCAGCCCTTGGACAGGGCTTTATTCCTACGAGCAGTACTTC.

The CDR3 loop reads CSAWLAGGQETQYF. The CDR3 DNA sequence: TGCAGTGCTTGGCTAGCGGGGGGGCAAGAGACCCAGTACTTC. The chain recombines TRBV20-1 with TRBJ2-5; 12 bases map to TRBD2. This CDR3 region has 14 residues. The V gene's germline CDR1 is DFQATT and CDR2 SNEGSKA (reference sequence). Unmatched junction bases numbered 3, after V lost 5 bases and J lost 2 bases.

This clonotype was counted between two and nine times. CDR3 in DNA: TGTGCCAGCAGTTCAGGGGAGCCGAACTATGGCTACACCTTC. Translation: CASSSGEPNYGYTF. The J gene is TRBJ1-2, the V gene TRBV6-5, with D possibly matching TRBD1 (6 bases). Per the germline V gene, CDR1 is MNHEY and CDR2 is SVGAGI. Trimming pared 4 bases from V and 2 bases from J, leaving 11 bases between. The CDR3 loop spans 14 amino acids.

This clonotype was observed a few times. The CDR3: CSVEGLAGPSTDTQYF. The CDR3 nucleotides are TGCAGCGTCGAGGGACTAGCGGGGCCGAGCACAGATACGCAGTATTTT. The chain uses TRBV29-1 and TRBJ2-3; 13 bases agree with TRBD2. The CDR3 has 16 amino acids. The trim removed 6 bases at V and 0 bases at J, leaving 6 bases unmatched. CDR1 SQVTM and CDR2 ANQGSEA come from the germline V gene.

This clonotype has only a few counts. The V gene is TRBV7-2, the J gene TRBJ2-7, with D hard to call. Germline V gene lookup returns CDR1 SGHTA and CDR2 FQGNSA. The germline V and J ends were trimmed by 1 base and 2 bases, with 9 bases remaining between them. The CDR3 loop spans 14 amino acids. In DNA form, the CDR3 reads TGTGCCAGCAGCTTAGATCCAAGAACCTACGAGCAGTACTTC. It specifies CASSLDPRTYEQYF.

The J gene is TRBJ2-2, the V gene TRBV6-2 or TRBV6-3, with 11 nucleotides matching TRBD2. The CDR3 length is 18 residues. Germline CDR1 is MNHEY and CDR2 is SVGEGT. The junction had 9 bases not matched to a gene; V was cut back by 6 bases and J by 0 bases. The CDR3 spells CASSYLLAGGSNTGELFF. In nucleotides, the CDR3 is TGTGCCAGCAGCTACCTCCTAGCGGGGGGCTCGAACACCGGGGAGCTGTTTTTT.

This clonotype was picked up one time. The chain carries TRBV15 and TRBJ2-1, with 9 bases fitting TRBD2. The CDR3 totals 18 residues. V shed 3 bases and J 2 bases; nucleotides not matched to a gene: 11. CDR1 is LNHNV, CDR2 YYDKDF, per germline (reference sequence). The CDR3 DNA follows: TGTGCCACCAGCAGGGGGGGGACGATAGCGGGGGCCTACAATGAGCAGTTCTTC. This sequence encodes CATSRGGTIAGAYNEQFF.

This clonotype was seen a few times. J is TRBJ2-5 and V is TRBV20-1; a possible D gene is TRBD2 (5 bases). The CDR3 contains 12 residues. Germline CDR1 and CDR2: DFQATT and SNEGSKA (reference sequence). V lost 4 bases and J lost 1, with 7 bases in between. CDR3 DNA sequence: TGCAGTGCTATACTAGTCCAAGAGACCCAGTACTTC. Protein: CSAILVQETQYF.

This clonotype was counted between two and nine times. The chain combines TRBV20-1 with TRBJ1-6; D is unresolved. The CDR3 runs 12 residues. Germline-derived CDR1 and CDR2 are DFQATT and SNEGSKA (reference sequence). Trimming took off 6 bases at V and 2 bases at J, with 5 bases between the two ends. The CDR3 DNA sequence: TGCAGTGCGGTGACCTATAATTCACCCCTCCACTTT. It specifies CSAVTYNSPLHF.

V gene TRBV6-2 or TRBV6-3 combines with J gene TRBJ2-7; D is possibly TRBD2 (6 bases). Germline V gene sequence: CDR1 MNHEY, CDR2 SVGEGT. The CDR3 totals 18 residues. The V and J ends lost 6 bases and 4 bases respectively, with 28 bases between them. CDR3: CASSYRRLGLGLGYEQYF. CDR3 DNA sequence: TGTGCCAGCAGCTACCGGCGCTTGGGACTGGGCCTAGGGTACGAGCAGTACTTC.